The source of this TCR beta chain is a study of cytomegalovirus exposure and HLA in healthy donors listed by TCRdb under 2017. With regard to the full study: According to an earlier analysis of 587 of the donors, about 179 million T cells yielded 90 million to 140 million unique TCR beta sequences and around 300 Gb of sequence data. Around 320 gigabases of sequencing data and 70 million to 85 million unique TCR sequences were included in an early release covering 500 to 750 HLA-typed donors. The genetic ancestry cluster associated with self-reported Caucasian donors included roughly 84% of the roughly 360 genotyped donors. The study was designed to test whether signatures of past pathogen exposure could be identified by cataloging public T cell receptors. The T cell repertoires of some 670 subjects were profiled by immunosequencing and related to cytomegalovirus serostatus. A separate validation cohort of some 130 different subjects was used in addition to the approximately 610-subject first cohort. To predict cytomegalovirus infection status, the study combined high-throughput TCR immunosequencing, statistical association of individual TCRs with disease status, and machine learning. A later analysis re-analyzed previously published TCR beta repertoires from 600 to 850 donors and added high-resolution HLA genotyping to study TCR occurrence patterns. Rather than drawing on any new phenotypic data, the later analysis identified candidate immune exposures from TCR beta sequences and the way those sequences occurred across donors. An earlier analysis of around 580 of the donors used high-throughput TCR beta sequencing to judge whether each TCR beta V gene segment behaved as functional or pseudogenic. Donor age, sex, ethnicity and CMV serostatus were compiled together with the repertoire data. A later genetic analysis took genome-wide SNP genotypes for about 55% of the 666 donors and used that subset as a discovery cohort. Every repertoire in the discovery cohort had been generated on one and the same sequencing platform. HLA typing covered class I and class II loci at four-digit resolution. The number of typed donors differed by locus: about 620-640 for A, B, C, DRB1 and DQB1; roughly 510 for DQA1; some 610 for DPA1; and around 470 for DPB1. Four to six DR-DQ haplotypes were handled as single units for association and clustering because linkage in the cohort was strong. Across under 500 genotyped donors of the cohort, an average of about 240,000 unique TCR beta nucleotide sequences per donor were sequenced, and roughly 17% of those sequences were non-productive. Results the study describes overall, beyond this receptor: While some public TCRs were present in many individuals, most TCR sequences turned up only very rarely across donors. Linkage disequilibrium might explain the correlated functional status among segregating V segments, but an unknown experimental factor could not be excluded. The classifier was reported to diagnose cytomegalovirus status with high specificity and sensitivity in both the original cohort and the validation cohort. Compared with equally common non-associated chains, HLA-associated TCR beta chains in a later analysis were more clonally expanded and had lower generation probabilities. A cluster of highly shared sequence variants was judged likely to represent a technical artifact of the sequencing pipeline. In a later genetic analysis, a missense DCLRE1C variant was associated with V-gene and J-gene trimming of TCR beta chains, and the association was replicated in an independent cohort. Because counts were too low, seventeen rarely observed V segments, including chromosome 9 orphons, were excluded from the earlier analysis of a few hundred of the donors. According to a later analysis, most CMV-associated TCR beta chains appeared to be HLA-restricted, and the HLA associations seemed to be driven largely by CMV exposure. Immune exposure information for the cohort was limited to CMV serostatus. Sequencing depth was assumed to be roughly uniform across donors in the presence/absence analyses, though that assumption may not hold. In an earlier analysis of 587 of the donors, most TCR beta V segments appeared in productive rearrangements about 87% or about 30% of the time, broadly matching IMGT annotations. The cohort was sequenced for TCR beta chains only, and without alpha or paired-chain data the features that could be detected were limited. Because HLA typing was missing for some donors at each locus, association tests included only the typed subset. A further reported finding was that TCR beta sequences accurately predicted the HLA-A and HLA-B alleles for most subjects in the first cohort. In a later analysis, over 15,000 TCR beta sequences were associated with specific HLA alleles at a false discovery rate of 0.05. In a later genetic analysis, fewer N-insertions in productive TCRs were reported among donors in an Asian-associated ancestry cluster than the roughly 640-donor mean. In vitro tests confirmed that a few of the cytomegalovirus-associated TCR beta chains recognize cytomegalovirus antigens. Some IMGT-functional V segments, including TRBV6-2 and TRBV6-3, could not be told apart with the 87-base-pair reads, so those segments were excluded. The authors suggested that the approach could potentially be generalized to other disease states and immunological phenotypes. In the study, 150 to 200 TCR beta chains were listed as associated with cytomegalovirus. A later analysis reported that several top co-occurrence clusters appeared linked to parvovirus B19, influenza, CMV and Epstein-Barr virus. When HLA alleles, especially DR and DQ, strongly co-occurred, TCR associations were difficult to assign to individual alleles. A later analysis found that TCR association rates varied across HLA loci, with DRB1 alleles showing the most associated TCRs and HLA-C alleles the fewest.

Library generation was performed with the immunoSEQ multiplex PCR assay. A mixture of 60 forward primers for TCR Vbeta segments and 13 reverse primers for TCR Jbeta segments was used in the multiplex PCR. The CDR3 region of rearranged TCR beta genes was amplified from genomic DNA by a multiplex PCR assay. Amplified TCR beta libraries were sequenced as 87-base-pair reads on the Illumina HiSeq System. Per the authors' processing: A later analysis tallied 75 million to 95 million unique TCR beta chains across the 700 or so repertoires, and about 10 million of those chains were shared by two or more donors. Raw reads were error-corrected and collapsed into unique sequences by a nearest-neighbor algorithm in which closely related sequences were merged to remove PCR and sequencing errors. CDR3 sequences were aligned to IMGT reference sequences to assign V, D and J gene segments. For a sequence to be retained, a match of at least six nucleotides was required to both a V gene segment and a J gene segment. A rearrangement counted as productive if the CDR3 had no stop codons and remained in frame with V and J, and every other rearrangement counted as non-productive. CDR3 was defined according to IMGT convention as the region running from the second conserved V-encoded cysteine to the conserved J-encoded phenylalanine. Sequences without an unambiguous match to a single V gene segment were excluded from the earlier analysis of about 600 of the donors. In an earlier analysis of approximately 500 of the donors, a V segment was called functional when productive rearrangements were above 56.7%, and segregating when the standard deviation between donors exceeded 5%. A statistical classification framework was built for diagnosing cytomegalovirus status from the catalog of TCR beta chain sequences. In a later analysis, V and J genes were assigned by comparing TCR nucleotide sequences against IMGT/GENE-DB human TR gene sequences. A later analysis assigned CDR3 sequences and most-parsimonious VDJ recombination scenarios with the TCRdist pipeline. In a later analysis, every TCR beta chain was defined by the combination of its CDR3 amino acid sequence and its V-gene family, and reads without a unique V-gene family were dropped. To address suspected cross-contamination and a sequencing artifact, a later analysis removed some 620 highly shared, low-generation-probability nucleotide sequences. In a later analysis, a clonal expansion index was calculated for each public chain from normalized within-repertoire ranks of inferred template counts. In a later analysis, generation probabilities were computed with a VDJ recombination model fitted to out-of-frame rearrangements, and the resulting probabilities were checked against IGoR. A later analysis scored TCR-TCR, TCR-HLA and TCR-CMV co-occurrence with hypergeometric tests, applying a repertoire-size bias correction to TCR pairs. To estimate false discovery rates, a later analysis permuted the HLA or CMV assignments 20 times. A later analysis grouped co-occurring TCRs with DBSCAN, adding TCRdist sequence similarity when clustering within HLA-allele-positive subsets. Co-occurrence clustering excluded repertoires with fewer than 30,000 or more than 120,000 public chains, plus five with anomalous nucleotide sharing. In TCRdb, the immuneACCESS table is reduced to in-frame sequences with V and J assigned. These tables do not hold every clone; where another copy was compared, an unresolved V gene accounts for under half, and the others remain unexplained. For V, J and clone size, that table is used; D and trimming come from the DNA. The sample table contains about 83,000 clones; only one count was recorded for about four fifths of them. Around 2% of the sample is held by the ten biggest clonotypes.

The cohort was made up of hundreds of healthy bone marrow donors. At the time of sampling, all cohort members were nominally healthy, though unrecorded immune exposures were likely present. The donor tested CMV seronegative, placing the donor among the 300 to 400 seronegative members of the cohort. A peripheral blood sample was collected from each donor, and TCR beta sequencing was performed on peripheral blood mononuclear cells. The Qiagen DNeasy Blood Extraction Kit was used to extract genomic DNA from the blood cell samples. A word on this clone: Its binding antigen is unknown. Within one base of it there is no much larger clone, and no base qualities were kept.

Trimming costs V 1 base and J 2 bases, and their ends lie 11 bases apart. CDR1 and CDR2, looked up from the germline V gene, are SGHRS and YFSETQ. The CDR3, cysteine through phenylalanine, is 15 amino acids long. Only CDR3 DNA remains: 45 bases, in frame from the first base. The V and J genes are TRBV5-1 and TRBJ2-3; TRBD2 might be the D gene, on 6 matching bases. Sequencing input: PBMCs. The TCR comes from a woman under 40 in good health and CMV-seronegative. The CDR3 corresponds to CASSLREPATDTQYF. The nucleotide sequence is given as TGCGCCAGCAGCTTGCGGGAGCCCGCCACAGATACGCAGTATTTT.